The next 15 T cell receptor beta chains were all read from a single sample in a study of blood T cell repertoires in COVID-19. TCRdb keeps only in-frame clones here, not all; method: immunoSEQ multiplex PCR. The data hold around 250,000 clones, with over 75% observed a single time. The sequencing sample was made of peripheral blood. The receptor source for this set is a woman in her 70s with COVID-19, enrolled during active disease.

The chain uses TRBV28 and TRBJ1-5; TRBD1 matches 9 bases. The CDR3 consists of 17 residues. In germline, CDR1 is MDHEN, CDR2 SYDVKM. V gave up 6 bases and J gave up 0 bases; unmatched junction bases: 9. CDR3 residues: CASSSGTGQYSNQPQHF. The CDR3 DNA reads as TGTGCCAGCAGCTCCGGGACAGGGCAATATAGCAATCAGCCCCAGCATTTT.

The chain recombines TRBV27 with TRBJ2-6, with no clear D. V shed 3 bases and J shed 0 bases, with 18 bases lying between them. Germline CDR1 is MNHEY and CDR2 is SMNVEV (reference sequence). The CDR3 has 19 amino acids. The DNA of the CDR3 is TGTGCCAGCAGTTTCCGAGGTCCCGGCTCCTACTCTGGGGCCAACGTCCTGACTTTC. Its protein product is CASSFRGPGSYSGANVLTF.

The chain recombines TRBV3-1 (or the pseudogene TRBV3-2) with TRBJ2-7; perhaps TRBD2 as D (5 bases). The CDR3 is 12 residues long. Germline loops: CDR1 LGHDT, CDR2 YNNKEL (reference sequence). V dropped 4 bases and J dropped 2 bases, with 6 bases sitting between them. CDR3 bases: TGTGCCAGCAGCCGGACTCCCTACGAGCAGTACTTC. It codes for CASSRTPYEQYF.

This chain uses TRBV3-1 (or the pseudogene TRBV3-2) with TRBJ2-1, with D maybe TRBD2 (6 bases). V shed 1 base and J shed 7 bases, with 8 bases lying between them. The CDR3 sequence is 13 residues long. Germline CDR1 and CDR2: LGHDT and YNNKEL (reference sequence). CDR3 sequence reads: CASSQAGVNEQFF. The CDR3 nucleotides are TGTGCCAGCAGCCAAGCGGGAGTTAATGAGCAGTTCTTC.

This sequence joins TRBV7-9 and TRBJ2-1; TRBD2 matches 10 bases. Germline CDR1 is SEHNR and CDR2 is FQNEAQ (reference sequence). V lost 2 bases to trimming and J lost 8 bases; unmatched junction nucleotides: 9. The length of the CDR3 is 16 residues. For the CDR3, the DNA is TGTGCCAGCAGCTTACGGCCTAGCGGGAGTATCGATGAGCAGTTCTTC. Residues: CASSLRPSGSIDEQFF.

As for this clone: A read error may account for a junction end that differs from germline. The V gene is TRBV6-5, the J gene TRBJ2-7; 8 positions match TRBD1. The CDR3 totals 13 residues. Looked up from germline, CDR1 is MNHEY and CDR2 is SVGAGI. The CDR3 is CSSRSGQAYEQYF. CDR3 coding DNA: TGTTCCAGCAGATCGGGACAGGCCTACGAGCAGTACTTC.

Of note for this clone: Its ends do not fully match the called genes, so a read error is possible. The CDR3 DNA is TGTGCGAGTAATGGGAGGGGCGCGAATCAGCCCCAGCATTTT. It codes for CASNGRGANQPQHF. This chain links TRBV19 with TRBJ1-5, with TRBD1 as a possible D gene (5 bases). Germline V gene lookup returns CDR1 LNHDA and CDR2 SQIVND (reference sequence). CDR3 length: 14 amino acids.

This chain links TRBV5-1 with TRBJ1-2; tentative D call: TRBD1 (6 bases). The V gene's germline CDR1 is SGHRS and CDR2 YFSETQ. Trimming removed 4 bases at V and 7 bases at J, with 14 bases between. This CDR3 region has 13 residues. The CDR3 reads CASSPVQGSGYTF. The DNA of the CDR3 is TGCGCCAGCAGCCCTGTCCAGGGGAGTGGCTACACCTTC.

This chain uses TRBV5-1 with TRBJ1-2, with TRBD1 matching over 7 bases. This CDR3 has 13 residues. After removal of 5 bases from V and 8 bases from J, the junction contained 9 bases not matched to a gene. CDR1 is SGHRS and CDR2 is YFSETQ in the germline V gene. In DNA form, the CDR3 reads TGCGCCAGCAGTCCGACAGGGCCCGGCGGCTACACCTTC. This translates into CASSPTGPGGYTF.

V usage is TRBV2 and J usage is TRBJ2-7; weak D call: TRBD2 (5 bases). V was trimmed by 6 bases and J by 2 bases, leaving 14 bases between them. This CDR3 is 14 amino acids long. Germline-derived CDR1 and CDR2 are SNHLY and FYNNEI. The CDR3 protein is CASSAPPGTYEQYF. The CDR3 DNA sequence: TGTGCCAGCAGCGCCCCGCCGGGAACCTACGAGCAGTACTTC.

The chain has TRBV11-3 and TRBJ1-2; D gene uncertain. The ends were cut back, 1 base at V and 0 bases at J, with 6 bases in the middle. The CDR3 is made up of 14 amino acids. The V gene's germline CDR1 is SGHNT and CDR2 YENEEA. CDR3 bases: TGTGCCAGCAGCTTAGGGTCGGCTAACTATGGCTACACCTTC. It translates to CASSLGSANYGYTF.

V is TRBV29-1 and J is TRBJ1-1; D might be TRBD1 (6 bases). From germline, CDR1 is SQVTM and CDR2 ANQGSEA. V lost 5 bases and J 5 bases, leaving 15 bases between the germline ends. The CDR3 runs to 13 residues. CDR3 residues: CSVNRQAETEAFF. CDR3 DNA: TGCAGCGTTAATAGACAGGCAGAAACTGAAGCTTTCTTT.

The chain employs TRBV2 and TRBJ1-6, with D possibly TRBD1 on 6 matching bases. Germline V gene sequence: CDR1 SNHLY, CDR2 FYNNEI. The CDR3 contains 15 residues. V was trimmed by 6 bases and J by 7 bases, leaving 16 bases between them. The CDR3 is CASSREQGKNSPLHF. The CDR3 region has the DNA TGTGCCAGCAGCCGAGAACAGGGAAAGAATTCACCCCTCCACTTT.

The chain has TRBV19 and TRBJ1-5; 7 bases align to TRBD1. Germline lookup yields CDR1 LNHDA and CDR2 SQIVND (reference sequence). V lost 5 bases to trimming and J lost 5 bases; unmatched junction nucleotides: 3. This CDR3 has 13 amino acids. The CDR3: CASSPTGDQPQHF. The CDR3 coding sequence is TGTGCCAGTAGTCCAACAGGGGATCAGCCCCAGCATTTT.

V is TRBV28 and J is TRBJ2-7; 7 bases fit TRBD1. Trimming took 4 bases from V and 2 from J; bases not matched to a gene: 5. CDR1 and CDR2 (germline): MDHEN, SYDVKM. The CDR3 is 14 residues long. This CDR3 reads CASSSTGPTYEQYF. DNA for the CDR3: TGTGCCAGCAGTTCGACAGGGCCCACCTACGAGCAGTACTTC.